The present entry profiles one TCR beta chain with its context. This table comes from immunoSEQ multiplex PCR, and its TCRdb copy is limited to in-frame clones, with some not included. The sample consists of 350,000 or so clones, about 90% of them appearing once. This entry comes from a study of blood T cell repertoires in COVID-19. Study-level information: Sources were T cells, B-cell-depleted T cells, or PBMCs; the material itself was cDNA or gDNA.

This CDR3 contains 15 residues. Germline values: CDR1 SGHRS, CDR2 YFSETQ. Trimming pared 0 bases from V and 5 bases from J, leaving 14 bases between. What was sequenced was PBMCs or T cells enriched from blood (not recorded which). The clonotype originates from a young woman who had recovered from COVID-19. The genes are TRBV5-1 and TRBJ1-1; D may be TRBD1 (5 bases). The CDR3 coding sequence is TGCGCCAGCAGCTTGGCCTTACGGGGGATAACTGAAGCTTTCTTT. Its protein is CASSLALRGITEAFF.